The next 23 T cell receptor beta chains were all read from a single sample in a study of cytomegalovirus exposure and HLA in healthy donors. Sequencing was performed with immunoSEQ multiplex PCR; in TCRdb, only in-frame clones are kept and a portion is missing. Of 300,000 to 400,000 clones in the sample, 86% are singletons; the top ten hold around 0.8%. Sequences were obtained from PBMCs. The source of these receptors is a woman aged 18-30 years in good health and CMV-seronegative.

The CDR3 DNA reads TGCGCCAGCAGCTTGGGGGAGGATGGCTACACCTTC. Amino acid sequence: CASSLGEDGYTF. The chain employs TRBV5-1 and TRBJ1-2; no reliable D call. Trimming cost V 0 bases and J 6 bases, with 6 bases left between them. This CDR3 has 12 residues. Germline CDR1 SGHRS, CDR2 YFSETQ. The whole variable domain, filled in from reference TRBV5-1 and TRBJ1-2, reads KAGVTQTPRYLIKTRGQQVTLSCSPISGHRSVSWYQQTPGQGLQFLFEYFSETQRNKGNFPGRFSGRQFSNSRSEMNVSTLELGDSALYLCASSLGEDGYTFGSGTRLTVV.

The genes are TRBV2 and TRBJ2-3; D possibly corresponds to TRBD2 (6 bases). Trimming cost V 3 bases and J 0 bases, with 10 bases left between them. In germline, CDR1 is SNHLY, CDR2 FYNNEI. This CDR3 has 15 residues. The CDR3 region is CASSEAGYSTDTQYF. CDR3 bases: TGTGCCAGCAGTGAGGCGGGGTACAGCACAGATACGCAGTATTTT.

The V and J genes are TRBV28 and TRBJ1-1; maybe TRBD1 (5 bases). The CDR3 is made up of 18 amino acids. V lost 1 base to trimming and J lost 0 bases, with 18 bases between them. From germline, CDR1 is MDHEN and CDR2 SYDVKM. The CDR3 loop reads CASSLYPAVGEMNTEAFF. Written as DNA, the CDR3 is TGTGCCAGCAGTTTATACCCAGCTGTAGGGGAAATGAACACTGAAGCTTTCTTT.

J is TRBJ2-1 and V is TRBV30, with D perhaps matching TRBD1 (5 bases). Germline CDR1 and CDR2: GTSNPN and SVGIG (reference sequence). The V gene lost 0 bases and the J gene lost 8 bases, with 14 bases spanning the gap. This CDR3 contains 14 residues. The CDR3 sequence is CAWSVLSVGDEQFF. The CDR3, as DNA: TGTGCCTGGAGTGTATTGAGTGTAGGGGATGAGCAGTTCTTC.

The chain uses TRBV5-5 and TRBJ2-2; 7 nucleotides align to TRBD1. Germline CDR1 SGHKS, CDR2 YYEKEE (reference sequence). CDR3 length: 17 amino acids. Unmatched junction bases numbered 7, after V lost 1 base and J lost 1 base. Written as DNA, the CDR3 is TGTGCCAGCAGCTTGAGAGTACAGGGGAAGAACACCGGGGAGCTGTTTTTT. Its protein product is CASSLRVQGKNTGELFF.

The CDR3 DNA reads as TGTGCCTGGGGATGGACACAGATAACAGATACGCAGTATTTT. Translating gives CAWGWTQITDTQYF. The chain recombines TRBV30 with TRBJ2-3; perhaps TRBD1 as D (5 bases). There are 14 residues in the CDR3. Per germline, CDR1 GTSNPN and CDR2 SVGIG (reference sequence). V dropped 5 bases and J dropped 3 bases, with 15 bases sitting between them.

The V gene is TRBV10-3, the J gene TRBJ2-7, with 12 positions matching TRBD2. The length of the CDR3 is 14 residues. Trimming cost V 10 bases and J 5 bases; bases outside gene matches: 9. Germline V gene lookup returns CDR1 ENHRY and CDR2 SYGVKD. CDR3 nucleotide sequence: TGTGCCACCTCCACTAGCGGGGGGATCAACGAGCAGTACTTC. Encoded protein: CATSTSGGINEQYF.

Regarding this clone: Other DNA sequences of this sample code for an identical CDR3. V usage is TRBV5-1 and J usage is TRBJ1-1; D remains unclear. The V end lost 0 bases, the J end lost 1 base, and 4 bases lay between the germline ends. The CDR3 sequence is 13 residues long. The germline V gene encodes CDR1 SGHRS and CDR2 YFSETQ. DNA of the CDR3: TGCGCCAGCAGCTTGGCAGGGAACACTGAAGCTTTCTTT. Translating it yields CASSLAGNTEAFF.

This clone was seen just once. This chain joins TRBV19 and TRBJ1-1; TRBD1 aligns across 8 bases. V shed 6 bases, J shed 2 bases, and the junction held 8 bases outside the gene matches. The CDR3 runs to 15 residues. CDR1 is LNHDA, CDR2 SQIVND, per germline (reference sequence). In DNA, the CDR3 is TGTGCCAGTAGCAAAGGTGGACAGGGTAACACTGAAGCTTTCTTT. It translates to CASSKGGQGNTEAFF.

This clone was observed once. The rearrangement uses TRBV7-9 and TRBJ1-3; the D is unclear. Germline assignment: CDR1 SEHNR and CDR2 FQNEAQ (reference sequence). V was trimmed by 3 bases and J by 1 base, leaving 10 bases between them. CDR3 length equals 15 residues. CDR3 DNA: TGTGCCAGCAGCTTCGGGTTCAGTTCTGGAAACACCATATATTTT. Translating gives CASSFGFSSGNTIYF.

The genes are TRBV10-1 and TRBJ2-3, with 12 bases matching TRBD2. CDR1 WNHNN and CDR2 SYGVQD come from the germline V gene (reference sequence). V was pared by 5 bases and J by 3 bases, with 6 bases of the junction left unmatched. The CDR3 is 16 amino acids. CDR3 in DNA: TGCGCCAGCAGTCCTATAGGGACTAGCGGGACAGATACGCAGTATTTT. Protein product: CASSPIGTSGTDTQYF.

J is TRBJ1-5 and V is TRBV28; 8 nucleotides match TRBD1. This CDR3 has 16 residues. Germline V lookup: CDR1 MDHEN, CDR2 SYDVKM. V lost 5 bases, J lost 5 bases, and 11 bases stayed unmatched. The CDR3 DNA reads TGTGCCAGCAGTATCAGTATCGGACAGGGCGATCAGCCCCAGCATTTT. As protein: CASSISIGQGDQPQHF.

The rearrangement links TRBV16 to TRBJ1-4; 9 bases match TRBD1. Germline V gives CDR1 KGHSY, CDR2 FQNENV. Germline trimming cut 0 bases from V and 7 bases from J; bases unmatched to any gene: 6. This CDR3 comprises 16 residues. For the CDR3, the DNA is TGTGCCAGCAGCCAATCAGCGGGACAGGGTGCTGAAAAACTGTTTTTT. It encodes CASSQSAGQGAEKLFF.

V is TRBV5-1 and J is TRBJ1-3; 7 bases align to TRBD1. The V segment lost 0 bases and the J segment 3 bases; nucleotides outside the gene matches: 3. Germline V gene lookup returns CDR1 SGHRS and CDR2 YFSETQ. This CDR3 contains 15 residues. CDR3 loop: CASSLEDRSGNTIYF. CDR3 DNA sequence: TGCGCCAGCAGCTTGGAGGACAGGAGTGGAAACACCATATATTTT. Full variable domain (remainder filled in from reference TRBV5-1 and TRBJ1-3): KAGVTQTPRYLIKTRGQQVTLSCSPISGHRSVSWYQQTPGQGLQFLFEYFSETQRNKGNFPGRFSGRQFSNSRSEMNVSTLELGDSALYLCASSLEDRSGNTIYFGEGSWLTVV.

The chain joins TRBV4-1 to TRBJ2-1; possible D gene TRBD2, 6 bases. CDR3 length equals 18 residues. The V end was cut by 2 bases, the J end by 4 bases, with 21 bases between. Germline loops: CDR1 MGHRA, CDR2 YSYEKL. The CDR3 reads CASSQPPRREVDYNEQFF. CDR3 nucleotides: TGCGCCAGCAGCCAACCCCCGCGCAGGGAGGTTGATTACAATGAGCAGTTCTTC.

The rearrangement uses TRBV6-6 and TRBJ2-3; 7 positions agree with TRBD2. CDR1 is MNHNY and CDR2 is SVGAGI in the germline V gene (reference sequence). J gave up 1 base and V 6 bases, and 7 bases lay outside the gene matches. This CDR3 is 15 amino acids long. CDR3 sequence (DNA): TGTGCCAGCAGAGAGACTAGCCTCCGCACAGATACGCAGTATTTT. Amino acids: CASRETSLRTDTQYF.

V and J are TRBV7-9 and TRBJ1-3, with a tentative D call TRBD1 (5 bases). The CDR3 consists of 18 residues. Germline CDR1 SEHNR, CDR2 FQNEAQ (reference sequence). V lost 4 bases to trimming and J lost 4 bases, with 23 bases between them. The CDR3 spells CASSSNPRDSALGNTIYF. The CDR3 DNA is TGTGCCAGCAGCTCGAACCCTCGGGACTCCGCTCTGGGAAACACCATATATTTT. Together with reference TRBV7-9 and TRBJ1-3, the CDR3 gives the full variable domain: DTGVSQNPRHKITKRGQNVTFRCDPISEHNRLYWYRQTLGQGPEFLTYFQNEAQLEKSRLLSDRFSAERPKGSFSTLEIQRTEQGDSAMYLCASSSNPRDSALGNTIYFGEGSWLTVV.

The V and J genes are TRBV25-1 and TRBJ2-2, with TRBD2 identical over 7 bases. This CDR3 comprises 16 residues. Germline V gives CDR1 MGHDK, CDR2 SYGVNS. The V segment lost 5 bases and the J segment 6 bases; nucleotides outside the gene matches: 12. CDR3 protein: CASSLRSGTNAGELFF. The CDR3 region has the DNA TGTGCCAGCAGTCTTAGGAGCGGGACCAACGCCGGGGAGCTGTTTTTT.

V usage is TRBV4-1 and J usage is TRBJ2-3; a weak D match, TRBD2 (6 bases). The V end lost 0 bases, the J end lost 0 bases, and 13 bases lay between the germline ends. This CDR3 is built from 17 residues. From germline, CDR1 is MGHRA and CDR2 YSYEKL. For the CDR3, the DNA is TGCGCCAGCAGCCAAGACTCGCGGGGCACTAGCACAGATACGCAGTATTTT. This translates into CASSQDSRGTSTDTQYF.

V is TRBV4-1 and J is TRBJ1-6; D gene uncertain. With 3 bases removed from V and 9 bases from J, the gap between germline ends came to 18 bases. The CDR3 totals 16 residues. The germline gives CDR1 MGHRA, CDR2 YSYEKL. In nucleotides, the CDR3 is TGCGCCAGCAGCCAGACCGACATGTCCCGGCGTTCACCCCTCCACTTT. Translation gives CASSQTDMSRRSPLHF.

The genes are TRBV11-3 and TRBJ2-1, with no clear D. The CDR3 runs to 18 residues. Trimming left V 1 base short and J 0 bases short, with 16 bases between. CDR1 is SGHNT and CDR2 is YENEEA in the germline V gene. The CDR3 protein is CASSLGASASSSYNEQFF. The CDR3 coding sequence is TGTGCCAGCAGCTTAGGGGCTTCGGCATCAAGCTCCTACAATGAGCAGTTCTTC.

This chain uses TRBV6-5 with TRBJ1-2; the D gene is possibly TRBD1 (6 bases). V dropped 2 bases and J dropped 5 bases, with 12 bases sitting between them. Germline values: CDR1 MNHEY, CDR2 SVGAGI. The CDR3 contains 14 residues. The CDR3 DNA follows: TGTGCCAGCAGTTACGGGGGCCCAGGATATGGCTACACCTTC. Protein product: CASSYGGPGYGYTF.

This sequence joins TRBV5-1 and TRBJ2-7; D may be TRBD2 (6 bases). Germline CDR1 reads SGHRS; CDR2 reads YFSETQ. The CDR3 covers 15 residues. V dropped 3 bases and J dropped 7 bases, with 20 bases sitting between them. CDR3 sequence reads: CASSWGTAGIGEQYF. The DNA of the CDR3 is TGCGCCAGCAGCTGGGGGACGGCGGGAATTGGGGAGCAGTACTTC.